Sequencing of this T cell receptor beta chain was carried out in a study of shared clonotypes between healthy human individuals. The CDR3 has 17 residues. CDR1 is SGHRS and CDR2 is YFSETQ in the germline V gene. V shed 0 bases and J shed 0 bases, with 12 bases lying between them. Produced via immunoSEQ multiplex PCR; TCRdb's table is partial and in-frame only. The data contain 2 million to 2.5 million clones, approximately 95% of them singletons. This clonotype was obtained from a man aged 18-30 years in good health. Sequencing was done on a sample of naive CD4+ T cells sorted from blood. Subset in this sample: CD45RA+ positively selected. The rearrangement uses TRBV5-1 and TRBJ1-4, with unresolved D. DNA of the CDR3: TGCGCCAGCAGCTTGGTTACAGCCGATGCAACTAATGAAAAACTGTTTTTT. It yields the protein CASSLVTADATNEKLFF.